This record looks at one T cell receptor (beta chain) sequence and its context. Its antigen is not known. This sample is part of a study of cytomegalovirus exposure and HLA in healthy donors. Findings and limits, study-wide: Both high specificity and high sensitivity reportedly marked the classifier's diagnosis of cytomegalovirus status.

Method: immunoSEQ multiplex PCR; TCRdb's copy keeps in-frame clones and lacks some. The profile shows approximately 270,000 clones, approximately 86% of them singletons. This clonotype was sampled from a woman between 18 and 30 years old in good health and CMV-seronegative. The sequencing input was PBMCs.

CDR3 sequence reads: CASSNGHPNQPQHF. CDR3 DNA: TGTGCCAGCAGCAATGGACACCCCAATCAGCCCCAGCATTTT. The rearrangement joins TRBV9 to TRBJ1-5; weak D call: TRBD1 (5 bases). Per germline, CDR1 SGDLS and CDR2 YYNGEE. This CDR3 is built from 14 residues. The ends were cut back, 4 bases at V and 3 bases at J, with 11 bases in the middle.